This T cell receptor beta chain derives from a study of cytomegalovirus exposure and HLA in healthy donors. Findings and caveats of the study: The classifier was said to identify cytomegalovirus status with high specificity and sensitivity. Across donors, sequencing depth was assumed by presence/absence analyses to be roughly uniform. Researchers catalogued some 160 TCR beta chains as cytomegalovirus-associated. Association of a missense DCLRE1C variant with TCR beta V- and J-gene trimming was reported in a later analysis.

Germline CDR1 and CDR2: SNHLY and FYNNEI. The CDR3 totals 16 residues. The J segment lost 5 bases and the V segment lost 4 bases, leaving 7 bases of the junction unmatched. Regarding this clone: Its antigen remains unknown.

The PCR contained 60 Vbeta and 13 Jbeta primers. TCRdb's table, derived via immunoSEQ multiplex PCR, lists solely in-frame clones and lacks some. The sample consists of 99,000 or so clones, around three quarters of them appearing once. The specimen was PBMCs. The rearrangement links TRBV2 to TRBJ2-7; 14 nucleotides agree with TRBD2. The sequence derives from a man in his sixties in good health and CMV-seropositive. CDR3 in amino acids: CASSVVGLAGGHEQYF. CDR3 in DNA: TGTGCCAGCAGTGTCGTTGGACTAGCGGGGGGTCACGAGCAGTACTTC.